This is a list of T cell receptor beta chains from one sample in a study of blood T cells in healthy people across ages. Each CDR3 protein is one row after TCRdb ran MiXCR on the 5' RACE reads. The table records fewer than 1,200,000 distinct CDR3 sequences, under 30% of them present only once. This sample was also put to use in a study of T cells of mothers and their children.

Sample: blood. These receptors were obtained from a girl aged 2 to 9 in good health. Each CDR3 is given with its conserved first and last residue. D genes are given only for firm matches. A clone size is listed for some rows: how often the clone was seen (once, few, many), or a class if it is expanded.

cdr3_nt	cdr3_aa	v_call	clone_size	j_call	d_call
TGTGCCAGCAGCTCTTCCCCCGTTCCGAAGACCCAGTACTTC	CASSSSPVPKTQYF	TRBV7-2	few	TRBJ2-5	-
TGCAGCGTTGTGGCTAGCGGATGGTACGAGCAGTACTTC	CSVVASGWYEQYF	TRBV29-1	-	TRBJ2-7	TRBD2
TGTGCCAGCAGTTACCTGCAATTGAACACCGGGGAGCTGTTTTTT	CASSYLQLNTGELFF	TRBV6-5	-	TRBJ2-2	-
TGTGCCGCTGGAAAAGATACGCAGTATTTT	CAAGKDTQYF	TRBV24-1	-	TRBJ2-3	-
TGTGCCAGCAGTTTGAACGCGGGATCAGAGACCCAGTACTTC	CASSLNAGSETQYF	TRBV27	-	TRBJ2-5	-
TGTGCCAGCAGCCAAGTCCTCTCCATCGGGGAGCTGTTTTTT	CASSQVLSIGELFF	TRBV3-1	-	TRBJ2-2	-
TGTGCCAGCAGAAGGGGTGAAAAACTGTTTTTT	CASRRGEKLFF	TRBV6-5	many	TRBJ1-4	-
TGCAGTGCTAGAGTGGCGGCCGCCGCAGATACGCAGTATTTT	CSARVAAAADTQYF	TRBV20-1	few	TRBJ2-3	-
TGTGCCAGCAGCACCCGGGACAGGGTCTATGAAGCTTTCTTT	CASSTRDRVYEAFF	TRBV4-2	many	TRBJ1-1	TRBD1
TGTGCCAGCAGCTCTTATGGGACAGCACAAGAGACCCAGTACTTC	CASSSYGTAQETQYF	TRBV9	-	TRBJ2-5	TRBD1
TGTGCCAGCAGCCCGACCTTTGCAACTAATGAAAAACTGTTTTTT	CASSPTFATNEKLFF	TRBV7-9	-	TRBJ1-4	-
TGTGCCAGCAGCTTAACGGACCGGACAAAACAGTATTTT	CASSLTDRTKQYF	TRBV7-3	few	TRBJ2-3	-
TGTGCCAGCAGAAGGCCGGGACAGGGTTACCTTCATGGGTCCTACGAGCAGTACTTC	CASRRPGQGYLHGSYEQYF	TRBV11-2	-	TRBJ2-7	TRBD1
TGTGCCAGCAGCATGGACACGGCTGGAAACACCATATATTTT	CASSMDTAGNTIYF	TRBV7-2	-	TRBJ1-3	-
TGTGCCAGCAGCCAAGCGAGAGAGGGCCGATCTGGAAACACCATATATTTT	CASSQAREGRSGNTIYF	TRBV14	few	TRBJ1-3	-
TGCAGCGTTGAGGGGGGGACTAGCTTCGATACGCAGTATTTT	CSVEGGTSFDTQYF	TRBV29-1	-	TRBJ2-3	TRBD2
TGTGCCAGCAGCCCAGATTGGACAGACTCCTACGAGCAGTACTTC	CASSPDWTDSYEQYF	TRBV9	few	TRBJ2-7	-
TGTGCCAGCAGCCTTTTTAACGGACAGCCCCTATACGACTATGGCTACACCTTC	CASSLFNGQPLYDYGYTF	TRBV21-1	-	TRBJ1-2	-
TGTGCTAGTGGTTTGTATTCGGGGACCTACGAGCAGTACTTC	CASGLYSGTYEQYF	TRBV12-5	-	TRBJ2-7	-
TGTGCCAGCGCCTCCGGACAGGGTGGAAACAGTGAGCAGTTCTTC	CASASGQGGNSEQFF	TRBV6-2/TRBV6-3	-	TRBJ2-1	TRBD1
TGTGCCAGCAGCCGAATAACCAGGGGGCAAGAGACCCAGTACTTC	CASSRITRGQETQYF	TRBV28	few	TRBJ2-5	TRBD1
TGTGCCAGCAGCCCACCACTTGGACTTAGGGGTGAAGATACGCAGTATTTT	CASSPPLGLRGEDTQYF	TRBV3-1	-	TRBJ2-3	-
TGTGCCAGCAGCTTTTACGACCCGGGACAGGATGGCTACACCTTC	CASSFYDPGQDGYTF	TRBV7-2	-	TRBJ1-2	TRBD1
TGTGCCAGCATCCCGCCCGGGGGTGGCTACACCTTC	CASIPPGGGYTF	TRBV7-2	few	TRBJ1-2	-
TGTGCCAGCAGCTCTAGGTTCGGGCGTGACTACGAGCAGTACTTC	CASSSRFGRDYEQYF	TRBV7-2	few	TRBJ2-7	-
TGCGCCAGCAGCTTTGGTCCGGGGGCCTATGGCTACACCTTC	CASSFGPGAYGYTF	TRBV5-1	-	TRBJ1-2	-
TGCAGCGGCGAGACACGAAACACCATATATTTT	CSGETRNTIYF	TRBV29-1	-	TRBJ1-3	-
TGTGCCAGCAGCTTGGGACTGGGAGGCTACACCTTC	CASSLGLGGYTF	TRBV12-3/TRBV12-4	many	TRBJ1-2	-
TGTGCCAGCAGCCAATCCAACAATCTAGTCAATGAGCAGTTCTTC	CASSQSNNLVNEQFF	TRBV4-2	-	TRBJ2-1	-
TGTGCCAGCGGTAGGACAGGGCTTACCTACGAGCAGTACTTC	CASGRTGLTYEQYF	TRBV12-3/TRBV12-4	-	TRBJ2-7	TRBD1
TGTGCCAGCAGCTCTCTGAGGTACCAAGAGACCCAGTACTTC	CASSSLRYQETQYF	TRBV27	-	TRBJ2-5	-
TGTGCCAGCAGTTTAAGGGACAGGGTCTGGGAGCAGTACTTC	CASSLRDRVWEQYF	TRBV28	-	TRBJ2-7	TRBD1
TGTGCCAGCAGCCCAGGGGTTGGTAATTCTGGAGCTTTCTTT	CASSPGVGNSGAFF	TRBV11-2	-	TRBJ1-1	-